This TCR beta chain appears in the sequencing data of a study of PD-L1 blockade in urothelial cancer. As regards this clone: No antigen is known for it.

The CDR3 totals 14 residues. Deletions cut 4 bases from V and 6 bases from J, with 12 bases between. The germline V gene encodes CDR1 SGHDN and CDR2 FVKESK. Findings and limits, study-wide: By 3 weeks, tumor-associated blood clones had expanded more in durable-benefit patients.

PCRs each included synthetic TCR analog templates spiked in. Profiling relied on immunoSEQ multiplex PCR, and the TCRdb table lists in-frame clones only, not all of them. Counted here are about 45,000 clones, approximately 82% occurring once; the ten biggest clones make up 13%. Time point specified: peripheral blood 6 weeks after treatment start. The chain recombines TRBV14 with TRBJ2-2; weak D call: TRBD2 (5 bases). The sequenced sample was PBMCs, obtained around atezolizumab (anti-PD-L1) treatment. This receptor was obtained from a man aged 60 to 75 with urothelial cancer. The CDR3 loop is CASSPFREPGELFF. CDR3 sequence (DNA): TGTGCCAGCAGCCCATTTAGGGAGCCCGGGGAGCTGTTTTTT.